This T cell receptor beta chain was obtained from a study of human CD8 memory T cell subsets. Findings of the study overall: Stem-like memory and precursor exhausted T cells, unlike effector memory cells, were similarly highly diverse.

Measured by frequency, this clonotype is medium-sized (0.01 to 0.1%). The antigen is unknown. Germline V gives CDR1 DFQATT, CDR2 SNEGSKA (reference sequence). The CDR3 length is 14 residues. TCR beta libraries were made by UMI-labeled 5' RACE. Each CDR3 protein gets one entry in TCRdb, which reprocessed the 5' RACE reads and gives no DNA. This sample's table reports around 9,600 distinct CDR3 sequences. The term TPEX covered CCR7+ PD-1+ TIGIT+ early memory CD8+ T cells that had exhausted-like traits. Sequences were obtained from CD8+ T cells from PBMCs. This TCR was recovered from a human donor in good health. The genes are TRBV20-1 and TRBJ2-7; TCRdb names TRBD2, which stays unverified in the absence of DNA. CDR3 sequence reads: CSARATGTIYEQYF.